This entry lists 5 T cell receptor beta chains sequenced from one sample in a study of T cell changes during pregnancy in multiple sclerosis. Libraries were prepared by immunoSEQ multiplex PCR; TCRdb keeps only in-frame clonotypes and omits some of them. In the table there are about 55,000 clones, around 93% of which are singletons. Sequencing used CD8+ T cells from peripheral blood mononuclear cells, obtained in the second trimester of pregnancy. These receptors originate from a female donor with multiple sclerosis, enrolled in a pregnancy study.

The CDR3 coding sequence is TGTGCCAGCAGCCCTGGGACAGGCCCCCCCTACGAGCAGTACTTC. It yields the protein CASSPGTGPPYEQYF. This rearrangement joins TRBV27 to TRBJ2-7, with TRBD1 identical over 8 bases. Germline assignment: CDR1 MNHEY and CDR2 SMNVEV (reference sequence). The CDR3 contains 15 residues. V shed 6 bases and J 2 bases; nucleotides not matched to a gene: 9.

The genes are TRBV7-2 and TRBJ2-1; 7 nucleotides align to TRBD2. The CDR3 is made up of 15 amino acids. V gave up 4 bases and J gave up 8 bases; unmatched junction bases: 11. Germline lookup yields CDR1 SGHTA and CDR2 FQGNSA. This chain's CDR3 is CASSSLAGYRDEQFF. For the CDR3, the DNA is TGTGCCAGCAGCTCTTTAGCGGGCTATAGGGATGAGCAGTTCTTC.

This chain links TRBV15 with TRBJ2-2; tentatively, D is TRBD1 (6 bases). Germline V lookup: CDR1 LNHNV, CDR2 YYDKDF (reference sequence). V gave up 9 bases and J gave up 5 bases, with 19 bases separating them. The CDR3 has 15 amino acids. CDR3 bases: TGTGCCACAGCCTACTCACTTACAGGGACCGGGGAGCTGTTTTTT. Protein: CATAYSLTGTGELFF.

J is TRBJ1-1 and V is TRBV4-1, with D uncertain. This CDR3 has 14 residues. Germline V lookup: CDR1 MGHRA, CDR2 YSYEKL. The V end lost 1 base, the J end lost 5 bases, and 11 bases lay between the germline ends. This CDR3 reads CASSQGDPGTEAFF. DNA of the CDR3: TGCGCCAGCAGCCAAGGAGACCCGGGAACTGAAGCTTTCTTT.

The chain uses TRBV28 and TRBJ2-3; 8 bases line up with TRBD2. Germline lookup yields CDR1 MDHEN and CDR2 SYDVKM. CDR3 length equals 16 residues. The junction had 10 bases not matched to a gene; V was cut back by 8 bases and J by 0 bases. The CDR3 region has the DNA TGTGCCAGCCAGGAGGGGCGGGAGGTTAGCACAGATACGCAGTATTTT. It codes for CASQEGREVSTDTQYF.